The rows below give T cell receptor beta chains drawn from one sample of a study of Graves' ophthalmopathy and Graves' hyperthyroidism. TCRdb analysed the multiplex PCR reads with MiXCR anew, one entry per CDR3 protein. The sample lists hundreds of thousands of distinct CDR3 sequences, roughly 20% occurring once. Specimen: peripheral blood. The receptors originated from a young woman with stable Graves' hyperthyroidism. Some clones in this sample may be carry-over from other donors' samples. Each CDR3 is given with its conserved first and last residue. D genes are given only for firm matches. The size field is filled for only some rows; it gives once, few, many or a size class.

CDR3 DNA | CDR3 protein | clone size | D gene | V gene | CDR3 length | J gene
TGCAGTGCTAGCGGAGCCGACTTCGCCTACGAGCAGTACTTC | CSASGADFAYEQYF | few | NA | TRBV20-1 | 14 | TRBJ2-7
TGTGCCAGCACCGGAGCCATCTATGGCTACACCTTC | CASTGAIYGYTF | NA | NA | TRBV6-2/TRBV6-3 | 12 | TRBJ1-2
TGTGCCAGCAGCGTAGTGCCGGTGAACACTGAAGCTTTCTTT | CASSVVPVNTEAFF | many | NA | TRBV9 | 14 | TRBJ1-1
TGCGCCAGCAGCTCCCCAGCGAGCGGGGCCAACGTCCTGACTTTC | CASSSPASGANVLTF | few | NA | TRBV5-1 | 15 | TRBJ2-6
TGTGCCAGCAGCTTAATGTATGGACCAATCCAAGAGACCCAGTACTTC | CASSLMYGPIQETQYF | many | NA | TRBV7-2 | 16 | TRBJ2-5
TGTGCCAGCAGTTACTCGATTAGTTCGGGCGAGCAGTACTTC | CASSYSISSGEQYF | many | NA | TRBV6-2/TRBV6-3 | 14 | TRBJ2-7
TGTGGCAGCAGTGACGGGGCAGGCTCGAACACTGAAGCTTTCTTT | CGSSDGAGSNTEAFF | NA | NA | TRBV6-1 | 15 | TRBJ1-1
TGTGCCATCAGTGAGGGGGGGGACTGGAGCAATCAGCCCCAGCATTTT | CAISEGGDWSNQPQHF | many | NA | TRBV10-3 | 16 | TRBJ1-5
TGTGCCAGCAGGGGGGCCGTGGGGGAGACCCAGTACTTC | CASRGAVGETQYF | NA | NA | TRBV6-1 | 13 | TRBJ2-5
TGCAGTGCTAGAGGGTCAGGTCACCGAAACTACGAGCAGTACTTC | CSARGSGHRNYEQYF | few | NA | TRBV20-1 | 15 | TRBJ2-7
TGTGCCAGCAGTTCCCCAATCGACAGTGTTGACTCTGAAGCTTTTTTT | CASSSPIDSVDSEAFF | NA | NA | TRBV28 | 16 | TRBJ1-1
TGTGCCACCAGTGGGGACAGGGGCGACGAGCAGTACTTC | CATSGDRGDEQYF | NA | TRBD1 | TRBV24-1 | 13 | TRBJ2-7
TGTGCCAGCTCTGTAGGACAGGGGCGAGATAATTCACCCCTCCACTTT | CASSVGQGRDNSPLHF | many | TRBD1 | TRBV2 | 16 | TRBJ1-6
TGCAGCGTTGTTCGGGAGGGTTCCTACGAGCAGTACTTC | CSVVREGSYEQYF | many | TRBD2 | TRBV29-1 | 13 | TRBJ2-7
TGTGCCAGTTTACTGGCCGGAGTGGGCTACACCTTC | CASLLAGVGYTF | NA | NA | TRBV2 | 12 | TRBJ1-2
TGCAGTGCCCCCCGCGCCAGGGGGCGGAACACTGAAGCTTTCTTT | CSAPRARGRNTEAFF | many | TRBD1 | TRBV20-1 | 15 | TRBJ1-1
TGTGCCAGCAGCTCGGGACGGAACCTTGAAGCTTTCTTT | CASSSGRNLEAFF | once | NA | TRBV7-2 | 13 | TRBJ1-1
TGTGCCAGCAGCCTGTCAGAGGCCTATAATTCACCCCTCCACTTT | CASSLSEAYNSPLHF | NA | NA | TRBV28 | 15 | TRBJ1-6
TGTGCCAGCAGCCAAGATGCGGGAGGGAACACTGAAGCTTTCTTT | CASSQDAGGNTEAFF | many | NA | TRBV4-2 | 15 | TRBJ1-1
TGCGCCAGCAGCCGGAGCGAGGAAGAGACCCAGTACTTC | CASSRSEEETQYF | NA | NA | TRBV4-1 | 13 | TRBJ2-5
TGCAGCGTTGGTCTAGAGCCCTACGAGCAGTACTTC | CSVGLEPYEQYF | NA | NA | TRBV29-1 | 12 | TRBJ2-7
TGCAGCGTTGGAGGTGACAGAAGCAATCAGCCCCAGCATTTT | CSVGGDRSNQPQHF | few | NA | TRBV29-1 | 14 | TRBJ1-5
TGTGCCAGCTCACCATCTCCTTACCCCAACTATGGCTACACCTTC | CASSPSPYPNYGYTF | many | NA | TRBV18 | 15 | TRBJ1-2
TGTGCCAGCAACGCCCAGACAGGGCGACGTCAGCCCCGGCATTTT | CASNAQTGRRQPRHF | many | TRBD1 | TRBV6-1 | 15 | TRBJ1-5
TGTGCCAGCAGTTTTGTAGCCGGAACAGATACGCAGTATTTT | CASSFVAGTDTQYF | many | NA | TRBV28 | 14 | TRBJ2-3
TGTGCCACCAGCAGAGATCACACCGGGGTCGAAGAAGCTTTCTTT | CATSRDHTGVEEAFF | once | NA | TRBV15 | 15 | TRBJ1-1
TGTGCCAGCAGCCCCAGTGCGGGGGACGGTGAGCAGTACTTC | CASSPSAGDGEQYF | many | TRBD2 | TRBV7-9 | 14 | TRBJ2-7
TGTGCCAGCAGCCAAGGAGCTCTCGGAGTTTCACCCCTCCACTTT | CASSQGALGVSPLHF | few | NA | TRBV3-1 | 15 | TRBJ1-6
TGTGCCAGCAGTAGCCTCCGGGACAGGGACGTGGACACTGAAGCTTTCTTT | CASSSLRDRDVDTEAFF | many | TRBD1 | TRBV7-3 | 17 | TRBJ1-1
TGCGCCAGCAGCTTGGGTGGGGTACCGCAGTACTTC | CASSLGGVPQYF | many | NA | TRBV5-1 | 12 | TRBJ2-7
TGCGCCAGCAGCCAAGGACGATTGAACGAGCAGTACTTC | CASSQGRLNEQYF | many | NA | TRBV4-1 | 13 | TRBJ2-7
TGTGCCAGTAGTGACCAGGGCGGCTACACCTTC | CASSDQGGYTF | many | NA | TRBV19 | 11 | TRBJ1-2
TGTGCTAGTGCCCGGACGGCGAACACTGAAGCTTTCTTT | CASARTANTEAFF | many | NA | TRBV12-5 | 13 | TRBJ1-1
TGTGCCAGCAGCCGACGTTCCGACAGGATGAATCAGCCCCAGCATTTT | CASSRRSDRMNQPQHF | many | NA | TRBV7-8 | 16 | TRBJ1-5
TGTGCCAGCAGCCCGACAGGGATTGGCAATCAGCCCCAGCATTTT | CASSPTGIGNQPQHF | many | TRBD1 | TRBV14 | 15 | TRBJ1-5
TGTGCCAGCAGCTTAGACAGGGATAGCAATCAGCCCCAGCATTTT | CASSLDRDSNQPQHF | many | NA | TRBV7-9 | 15 | TRBJ1-5
TGTGCCAGCAGTTCCCCCATAGGGGGAGGCTATGGCTACACCTTC | CASSSPIGGGYGYTF | many | NA | TRBV28 | 15 | TRBJ1-2
TGCAGCGTTTCTAGCGGGAGAACCGGGGAGCTGTTTTTT | CSVSSGRTGELFF | NA | TRBD2 | TRBV29-1 | 13 | TRBJ2-2
TGTGCCAGCAGCTTAGACAGCTTTAACTCCTACGAGCAGTACTTC | CASSLDSFNSYEQYF | once | NA | TRBV7-8 | 15 | TRBJ2-7
TGTGCCAGCAGCTTCGGTATCGGCTCCTACGAGCAGTACTTC | CASSFGIGSYEQYF | many | NA | TRBV7-9 | 14 | TRBJ2-7
TGTGCCAGCAGTTTAATAAGGGGTCAGCCCCAGCATTTT | CASSLIRGQPQHF | many | NA | TRBV28 | 13 | TRBJ1-5
TGTGCCAGCAGTTACTTACCTAGCGGGGGCCAAGAGACCCAGTACTTC | CASSYLPSGGQETQYF | many | TRBD2 | TRBV6-2/TRBV6-3 | 16 | TRBJ2-5